This T cell receptor (beta chain) was retrieved from a study of regulatory T cells in long-lasting Graves disease. The sample holds a few counts of this clonotype. Its antigen is still unknown. The CDR3 has 14 amino acids. Germline trimming cut 8 bases from V and 5 bases from J; bases unmatched to any gene: 10. Germline V gene sequence: CDR1 KGHSH, CDR2 LQKENI. Study-wide results and caveats: Possibly, accuracy suffered from the small sample size. Persistent disease was characterized by preferential usage of TRBV28, TRBJ1-2 and TRBJ2-5. Study of thyroid tissue was not done, with only peripheral blood studied.

Time point here: persistent/refractory GD, antithyroid drugs over 5 years with positive TRAb. Extracted RNA from PBMCs served as the source of the TCR library. iRepertoire HTBI primers and Arm-PCR of CDR3 regions built TCR beta libraries. One entry per CDR3 protein, called by TCRdb with MiXCR from the multiplex PCR reads. The sample gives roughly 400,000 distinct CDR3 sequences, under 25% of which show up once; around 21% is in the top ten. The TCR sequence derives from a female donor with Graves disease. Sequenced material: peripheral blood mononuclear cells (PBMCs), taken when the disease was refractory, from a patient treated with antithyroid drugs. The chain links TRBV18 to TRBJ2-7, with 9 bases matching TRBD1. The CDR3 loop reads CASEGQGNLHEQYF. For the CDR3, the DNA is TGTGCCAGCGAGGGACAGGGTAATCTCCACGAGCAGTACTTC.